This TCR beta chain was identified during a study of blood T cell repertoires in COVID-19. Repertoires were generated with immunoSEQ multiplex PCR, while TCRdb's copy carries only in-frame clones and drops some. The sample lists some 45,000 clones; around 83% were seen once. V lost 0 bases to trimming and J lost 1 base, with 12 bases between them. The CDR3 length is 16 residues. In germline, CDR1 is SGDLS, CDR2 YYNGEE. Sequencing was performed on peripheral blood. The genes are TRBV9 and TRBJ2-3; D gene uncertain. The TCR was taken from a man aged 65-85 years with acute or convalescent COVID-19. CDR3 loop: CASSVGPSPRTDTQYF. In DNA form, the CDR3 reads TGTGCCAGCAGCGTAGGTCCCAGTCCCCGCACAGATACGCAGTATTTT.